The T cell receptor (beta chain) described here comes from a study of blood T cells in healthy people across ages. A second PCR of 7 to 11 cycles used a sample-barcoded 5' primer and a J-beta primer mix. One entry per CDR3 protein, called by TCRdb with MiXCR from the 5' RACE reads. The data hold over 950,000 distinct CDR3 sequences, with 35% to 40% observed a single time. The CDR3 totals 14 residues. The J segment lost 2 bases and the V segment lost 4 bases, leaving 3 bases of the junction unmatched. Germline lookup yields CDR1 MNHEY and CDR2 SMNVEV (reference sequence). The clonotype was recovered from a young man in good health. The rearrangement joins TRBV27 to TRBJ2-3; TRBD1 matches 7 bases. What was sequenced was blood. The CDR3 region is CASSSDRDTDTQYF. The CDR3 nucleotides read TGTGCCAGCAGTTCCGACAGGGACACAGATACGCAGTATTTT.